Following are 11 T cell receptor beta chains from one sample sequenced in a study of response to subunit inactivated influenza vaccine. TCRdb reprocessed the RT-PCR reads via MiXCR and lists one record per CDR3 protein. This sample has under 200,000 distinct CDR3 sequences, with roughly a tenth found just once. Sample: non-naive T cells sorted from PBMCs, taken roughly 46 days after vaccination. The source is a man aged 45-60 years who received an inactivated influenza vaccine.

A few counts support this clonotype. The V call is TRBV7-2, the J call TRBJ2-3; D perhaps matches TRBD2 (6 bases). With 0 bases removed from V and 4 bases from J, the gap between germline ends came to 17 bases. This CDR3 comprises 17 residues. Germline CDR1 reads SGHTA; CDR2 reads FQGNSA. The CDR3 loop is CASSLAFLGREADTQYF. In DNA, the CDR3 is TGTGCCAGCAGCTTAGCTTTTTTGGGCAGGGAGGCAGATACGCAGTATTTT.

The chain has TRBV19 and TRBJ1-5; D is undetermined. The V gene's germline CDR1 is LNHDA and CDR2 SQIVND (reference sequence). V gave up 6 bases and J gave up 5 bases, with 11 bases separating them. CDR3 length equals 13 residues. The CDR3 DNA reads as TGTGCCAGTAGCTCTGCCCGTGATCAGCCCCAGCATTTT. This translates into CASSSARDQPQHF.

This clonotype was observed at least ten times. The chain joins TRBV12-3 or TRBV12-4 to TRBJ1-6; unclear D gene. The CDR3 runs 12 residues. Trimming stripped 2 bases from V and 9 bases from J, with 5 bases between. DNA of the CDR3: TGTGCCAGCAGTTTACGGGCTTCACCCCTCCACTTT. Residues: CASSLRASPLHF.

This clonotype was observed many times. The chain carries TRBV7-2 and TRBJ1-6; D might be TRBD1 (6 bases). This CDR3 contains 15 residues. Germline V gives CDR1 SGHTA, CDR2 FQGNSA. With 1 base removed from V and 10 bases from J, the gap between germline ends came to 14 bases. CDR3 in DNA: TGTGCCAGCAGCTTAGATTCGGGGGCAAGGTCACCCCTCCACTTT. This encodes CASSLDSGARSPLHF.

The rearrangement joins TRBV10-3 to TRBJ1-1; no firm D call. This CDR3 is built from 12 residues. The V and J ends lost 9 bases and 1 base respectively, with 9 bases between them. Germline V gives CDR1 ENHRY, CDR2 SYGVKD. The CDR3 bases are TGTGCCATAGGGTCGGGGAACACTGAAGCTTTCTTT. It yields the protein CAIGSGNTEAFF.

This chain uses TRBV7-2 with TRBJ2-2; TRBD2 aligns across 10 bases. Germline V gene sequence: CDR1 SGHTA, CDR2 FQGNSA. Germline trimming cut 3 bases from V and 3 bases from J; bases unmatched to any gene: 4. The CDR3 has 16 residues. The CDR3 sequence: CASSFGLAAYTGELFF. CDR3 nucleotides: TGTGCCAGCAGCTTTGGACTAGCGGCTTACACCGGGGAGCTGTTTTTT.

This sequence joins TRBV19 and TRBJ2-1; D gene uncertain. Germline-derived CDR1 and CDR2 are LNHDA and SQIVND (reference sequence). V gave up 4 bases and J gave up 0 bases, with 16 bases separating them. This CDR3 has 17 residues. The CDR3 loop is CASSTRSVGYSYNEQFF. CDR3 sequence (DNA): TGTGCCAGTAGTACTCGCAGCGTGGGATACTCCTACAATGAGCAGTTCTTC.

The CDR3 region is CSAPRDRGTEAFF. The CDR3 DNA reads as TGCAGTGCCCCGAGGGATCGAGGCACTGAAGCTTTCTTT. The chain is built from TRBV20-1 and TRBJ1-1; D gene unclear. Germline V CDR1 and CDR2: DFQATT, SNEGSKA (reference sequence). Trimming cost V 6 bases and J 4 bases, with 15 bases left between them. This CDR3 contains 13 residues.

The V call is TRBV12-3 or TRBV12-4, the J call TRBJ1-2; TRBD1 matches at 7 bases. J lost 8 bases, V lost 7 bases, and 19 bases had no gene match. There are 16 residues in the CDR3. The CDR3 is CASTTAGTANYNGYTF. CDR3 sequence (DNA): TGTGCCAGCACGACCGCCGGGACAGCTAACTATAACGGCTACACCTTC.

This clonotype showed up many times. The chain recombines TRBV12-3 or TRBV12-4 with TRBJ2-1, with 9 bases matching TRBD1. The CDR3 spans 16 residues. J was trimmed by 3 bases and V by 4 bases; bases with no gene match: 7. The CDR3 nucleotides are TGTGCCAGCAGTTACTCCGGGACAGGGTTCTACAATGAGCAGTTCTTC. Protein: CASSYSGTGFYNEQFF.

The sample holds many counts of this clonotype. The CDR3 coding sequence is TGTGCCAGCAGTTTATTATTTTTGGGATCTGAAGCTTTCTTT. Translated, it gives CASSLLFLGSEAFF. The V and J genes are TRBV28 and TRBJ1-1; D gene uncertain. Germline V gives CDR1 MDHEN, CDR2 SYDVKM. The CDR3 is 14 residues long. Deletions cut 1 base from V and 6 bases from J, with 12 bases between.